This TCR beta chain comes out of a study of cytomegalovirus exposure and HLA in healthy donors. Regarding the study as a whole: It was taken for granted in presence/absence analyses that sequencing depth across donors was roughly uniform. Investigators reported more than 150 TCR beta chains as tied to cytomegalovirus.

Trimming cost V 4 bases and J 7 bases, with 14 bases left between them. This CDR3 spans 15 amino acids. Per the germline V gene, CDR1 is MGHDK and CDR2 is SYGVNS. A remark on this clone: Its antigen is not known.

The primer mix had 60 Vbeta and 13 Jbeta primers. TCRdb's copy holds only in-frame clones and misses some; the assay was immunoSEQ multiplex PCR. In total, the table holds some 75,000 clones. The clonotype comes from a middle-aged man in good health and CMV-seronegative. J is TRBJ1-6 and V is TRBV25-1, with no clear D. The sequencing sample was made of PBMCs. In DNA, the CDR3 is TGTGCCAGCAGTGCGGGTGCTCTATACAATTCACCCCTCCACTTT. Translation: CASSAGALYNSPLHF. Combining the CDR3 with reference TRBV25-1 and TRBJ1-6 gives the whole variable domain EADIYQTPRYLVIGTGKKITLECSQTMGHDKMYWYQQDPGMELHLIHYSYGVNSTEKGDLSSESTVSRIRTEHFPLTLESARPSHTSQYLCASSAGALYNSPLHFGNGTRLTVT.